The 20 T cell receptor beta chains reported below all come from one sample, sequenced in a study of T-cell memory formation after mild COVID-19. TCRdb recomputed calls from the 5' RACE reads with MiXCR, one row per CDR3 protein. The sample has 200,000 to 250,000 distinct CDR3 sequences, around 9.5% seen once. Sequencing was performed on PBMCs or a T cell subset sorted from them (not recorded which). Source of these receptors: a young man who had mild COVID-19 (a few samples of this study predate the infection). Cell type and time point are not known.

Only a few counts were recorded for this clonotype. V usage is TRBV19 and J usage is TRBJ1-2; 9 bases are a match to TRBD1. CDR3 length: 15 amino acids. Germline-derived CDR1 and CDR2 are LNHDA and SQIVND (reference sequence). The V gene end was trimmed by 2 bases and the J gene end by 7 bases; junction bases not matched to a gene: 8. The CDR3 bases are TGTGCCAGTAGTATAAGAGAACAGGGGGCTGGTGGCTACACCTTC. Its translation is CASSIREQGAGGYTF.

The chain is built from TRBV6-2 or TRBV6-3 and TRBJ2-3; D not certain. Trimming pared 2 bases from V and 0 bases from J, leaving 3 bases between. This CDR3 spans 13 amino acids. Germline assignment: CDR1 MNHEY and CDR2 SVGEGT. The CDR3 reads CASSYRSTDTQYF. The CDR3 coding sequence is TGTGCCAGCAGTTACCGCAGCACAGATACGCAGTATTTT.

The rearrangement uses TRBV7-9 and TRBJ2-7; D is possibly TRBD1 (6 bases). Germline V gives CDR1 SEHNR, CDR2 FQNEAQ (reference sequence). V was cut by 1 base and J by 7 bases, with 11 bases left in between. The CDR3 extends over 13 amino acids. CDR3 region: CASSLGGTLEQYV. CDR3 bases: TGTGCCAGCAGCTTAGGGGGGACATTGGAGCAGTACGTC.

This chain uses TRBV4-2 with TRBJ1-1; 8 nucleotides line up with TRBD1. The length of the CDR3 is 16 residues. V gave up 1 base and J gave up 1 base; unmatched junction bases: 5. Germline V gene sequence: CDR1 LGHNA, CDR2 YNFKEQ. CDR3 nucleotide sequence: TGTGCCAGCAGCCAAGTGGGGGACAGGCGGAACACTGAAGCTTTCTTT. It encodes CASSQVGDRRNTEAFF.

This clonotype was recorded at least ten times. The chain joins TRBV15 to TRBJ2-5; maybe TRBD1 (6 bases). From germline, CDR1 is LNHNV and CDR2 YYDKDF (reference sequence). The V end was cut by 4 bases, the J end by 5 bases, with 14 bases between. The CDR3 is 14 residues long. CDR3 protein: CATSTWGHWETQYF. The DNA of the CDR3 is TGTGCCACCAGCACTTGGGGGCATTGGGAGACCCAGTACTTC.

Only a few counts were recorded for this clonotype. The chain combines TRBV15 with TRBJ1-5; TRBD1 might be the D (5 bases). Germline V CDR1 and CDR2: LNHNV, YYDKDF (reference sequence). The CDR3 sequence is 18 residues long. V gave up 6 bases and J gave up 1 base, with 22 bases separating them. In DNA form, the CDR3 reads TGTGCCACCAGTGTCGAGATACCCTCGAGGGGCAGCAATCAGCCCCAGCATTTT. This codes for CATSVEIPSRGSNQPQHF.

J is TRBJ2-5 and V is TRBV6-5; D is ambiguous. The V gene's germline CDR1 is MNHEY and CDR2 SVGAGI. The length of the CDR3 is 11 residues. Trimming left V 11 bases short and J 4 bases short, with 11 bases between. The CDR3 here is CAVVMGETQYF. CDR3 nucleotide sequence: TGTGCCGTAGTTATGGGAGAGACCCAGTACTTC.

Regarding this clonotype: At one of its ends the junction is not consistent with the germline gene, which may arise from a read error. This chain uses TRBV12-3 or TRBV12-4 with TRBJ2-5; TRBD1 matches at 7 bases. The CDR3 consists of 16 residues. CDR3 in DNA: TGTGGCAGCAGTCCCGACCAACAGGGGTTACGGGAGACCCAGTACTTC. Amino acids: CGSSPDQQGLRETQYF.

This chain uses TRBV3-1 with TRBJ2-2, with TRBD1 as a possible D gene (5 bases). Germline V gives CDR1 LGHDT, CDR2 YNNKEL (reference sequence). This CDR3 has 14 amino acids. V dropped 1 base and J dropped 5 bases, with 8 bases sitting between them. CDR3: CASSQGRGTGELFF. As DNA, the CDR3 is TGTGCCAGCAGCCAAGGAAGGGGAACCGGGGAGCTGTTTTTT.

The CDR3 coding sequence is TGCGCCAGCAGCCAACCTGGCGGTAATCGCGGGGGGGCCTATGAGCAGTTCTTC. Residues: CASSQPGGNRGGAYEQFF. J is TRBJ2-1 and V is TRBV4-1; 9 nucleotides agree with TRBD2. The length of the CDR3 is 18 residues. V trimming: 2 bases; J trimming: 8 bases; junction bases outside the gene matches: 16. Germline V gene lookup returns CDR1 MGHRA and CDR2 YSYEKL.

Many counts were recorded for this clonotype. The chain has TRBV6-2 or TRBV6-3 and TRBJ2-5, with 10 bases identical to TRBD1. V lost 2 bases to trimming and J lost 9 bases; unmatched junction nucleotides: 9. The CDR3 length is 15 residues. Germline V gene sequence: CDR1 MNHEY, CDR2 SVGEGT. The CDR3 spells CASSYGGQGTGAQYF. CDR3 nucleotides: TGTGCCAGCAGTTACGGAGGTCAAGGGACAGGGGCCCAGTACTTC.

The chain has TRBV20-1 and TRBJ1-4, with 9 bases lining up with TRBD1. Unmatched junction bases numbered 2, after V lost 5 bases and J lost 7 bases. The CDR3 is 12 residues long. Germline assignment: CDR1 DFQATT and CDR2 SNEGSKA (reference sequence). The DNA of the CDR3 is TGCAGTGCTGTGGACAGGGGTGAAAAACTGTTTTTT. Encoded protein: CSAVDRGEKLFF.

This clonotype has a handful of counts. V is TRBV5-6 and J is TRBJ1-1; D not certain. The CDR3 loop spans 12 amino acids. Germline V lookup: CDR1 SGHDT, CDR2 YYEEEE. V dropped 2 bases and J dropped 7 bases, with 9 bases sitting between them. The CDR3 region has the DNA TGTGCCAGCAGCTTCACCCGGGGTGAAGCTTTCTTT. Translating gives CASSFTRGEAFF.

This clonotype turned up a few times. The rearrangement links TRBV9 to TRBJ2-3; D is tentatively TRBD1 or TRBD2 (5 bases each). V was trimmed by 3 bases and J by 3 bases, leaving 14 bases between them. Germline V gives CDR1 SGDLS, CDR2 YYNGEE. The CDR3 contains 15 residues. The CDR3, as DNA: TGTGCCAGCAGCGAAGGGGACCGCGAAACAGATACGCAGTATTTT. It specifies CASSEGDRETDTQYF.

V gene TRBV6-2 or TRBV6-3 combines with J gene TRBJ1-1; D possibly corresponds to TRBD1 (5 bases). V shed 4 bases and J shed 5 bases, with 14 bases lying between them. This CDR3 is built from 14 residues. Germline assignment: CDR1 MNHEY and CDR2 SVGEGT. This CDR3 reads CASSSGTTGTEAFF. The CDR3 DNA reads as TGTGCCAGCAGTTCCGGGACTACGGGGACTGAAGCTTTCTTT.

This clonotype was seen at least ten times. This chain uses TRBV11-2 with TRBJ2-7, with 8 positions matching TRBD1. Germline V gene sequence: CDR1 SGHAT, CDR2 FQNNGV. V lost 5 bases, J lost 6 bases, and 6 bases stayed unmatched. The CDR3 extends over 13 amino acids. The CDR3 loop is CASSTTGVGEQYV. The CDR3 DNA reads TGTGCCAGCAGCACGACAGGGGTAGGCGAGCAGTACGTC.

This clonotype was detected ten times or more. The chain combines TRBV6-5 with TRBJ2-6; 7 positions match TRBD2. This CDR3 contains 15 residues. Trimming at V came to 5 bases and at J to 4 bases, leaving 5 bases not matched to a gene. CDR1 is MNHEY and CDR2 is SVGAGI in the germline V gene. The CDR3 loop reads CASSRTSAGANVLTF. The CDR3 DNA reads TGTGCCAGCAGTCGAACTAGCGCCGGGGCCAACGTCCTGACTTTC.

In its sample, this clonotype was seen a few times. The chain uses TRBV27 and TRBJ1-1, with D maybe TRBD1 (5 bases). The V end was cut by 4 bases, the J end by 8 bases, with 14 bases between. The CDR3 extends over 13 amino acids. Germline V CDR1 and CDR2: MNHEY, SMNVEV (reference sequence). The CDR3 sequence: CASSWVTGAEAFF. CDR3 in DNA: TGTGCCAGCAGTTGGGTCACAGGAGCAGAAGCTTTCTTT.

A few counts support this clonotype. The V call is TRBV12-3 or TRBV12-4, the J call TRBJ2-2; D is perhaps TRBD1 or TRBD2 (5 bases each). V lost 6 bases, J lost 4 bases, and 18 bases lay in between. The CDR3 is made up of 16 amino acids. CDR3 sequence reads: CASSSRPGRSTGELFF. The CDR3 DNA sequence: TGTGCCAGCAGCTCCAGACCAGGGAGAAGCACCGGGGAGCTGTTTTTT.

This clonotype was detected a few times. The V call is TRBV5-6, the J call TRBJ2-3; TRBD2 might be the D (6 bases). V gave up 2 bases and J gave up 4 bases, with 20 bases separating them. The V gene's germline CDR1 is SGHDT and CDR2 YYEEEE. The CDR3 contains 17 residues. CDR3 region: CASSFGFSGEDADTQYF. For the CDR3, the DNA is TGTGCCAGCAGCTTCGGGTTCTCGGGGGAGGACGCAGATACGCAGTATTTT.